This TCR beta chain stems from a study of CD8 T cells in ankylosing spondylitis. This clonotype has more than one count but fewer than ten. As yet, its antigen is unknown. TCRdb ran MiXCR on the 5' RACE reads and lists one entry per CDR3 protein. This repertoire shows about 400,000 distinct CDR3 sequences, approximately 22% found once; its top ten account for around 14%. Study-wide results and caveats: Seemingly characteristic of ankylosing spondylitis blood was a TCR beta motif consisting of about 8 highly homologous variants. A subset of motif variants has previously been described in the synovial fluid and blood of reactive arthritis.

V lost 4 bases to trimming and J lost 3 bases; unmatched junction nucleotides: 18. This CDR3 region has 19 residues. Germline values: CDR1 SGHAT, CDR2 FQDESV (reference sequence). Sequenced material: blood, either unsorted or a sorted T cell fraction (not recorded which). V is TRBV11-1 and J is TRBJ2-1; 7 bases are a match to TRBD1. The TCR was taken from a male donor with ankylosing spondylitis or in good health (not recorded which). In DNA form, the CDR3 reads TGTGCCAGCAGCTCGCACAGTAGATACGGGACAGCGAACTACAATGAGCAGTTCTTC. It is translated as CASSSHSRYGTANYNEQFF.